The 23 T cell receptor beta chains listed next were all sequenced from one sample in a study of cytomegalovirus exposure and HLA in healthy donors. Primers for the PCR totalled 60 Vbeta and 13 Jbeta. Libraries were prepared by immunoSEQ multiplex PCR; TCRdb keeps only in-frame clonotypes and omits some of them. The table has around 200,000 clones, about 79% seen once; the top ten hold around 1.8%. Sequences were obtained from PBMCs. These receptors originate from a man younger than 35 in good health and CMV-seronegative.

This clone was observed a handful of times. The CDR3 sequence: CASSQEGQRVSAFF. The DNA of the CDR3 is TGTGCCAGCAGCCAAGAGGGACAGAGAGTATCGGCTTTCTTT. The chain has TRBV4-2 and TRBJ1-1; 7 bases align to TRBD1. This CDR3 is built from 14 residues. CDR1 is LGHNA and CDR2 is YNFKEQ in the germline V gene. Trimming took 0 bases from V and 11 from J; bases not matched to a gene: 9.

The chain has TRBV4-1 and TRBJ2-5; TRBD2 might be the D (7 bases). Trimming removed 0 bases from V and 7 bases from J, with 18 bases in between. CDR1 is MGHRA, CDR2 YSYEKL, per germline. The CDR3 loop spans 16 amino acids. The CDR3 nucleotides read TGCGCCAGCAGCCAAGACTATCCGGGGGGCCGAGGGACCCAGTACTTC. Translation: CASSQDYPGGRGTQYF.

V is TRBV5-1 and J is TRBJ1-1; 7 positions match TRBD1. Per germline, CDR1 SGHRS and CDR2 YFSETQ. The CDR3 length is 14 residues. V lost 2 bases to trimming and J lost 5 bases; unmatched junction nucleotides: 6. CDR3 region: CASSFGQVETEAFF. As DNA, the CDR3 is TGCGCCAGCAGCTTCGGACAGGTAGAGACTGAAGCTTTCTTT.

This chain uses TRBV6-1 with TRBJ2-7; D unresolved. In germline, CDR1 is MNHNS, CDR2 SASEGT. CDR3 length: 15 residues. V lost 0 bases, J lost 0 bases, and 9 bases lay in between. CDR3: CASSEAEQYSYEQYF. CDR3 in DNA: TGTGCCAGCAGTGAAGCGGAGCAATACTCCTACGAGCAGTACTTC.

The V and J genes are TRBV2 and TRBJ1-2; the match to TRBD1 covers 7 bases. The CDR3 has 15 residues. Per germline, CDR1 SNHLY and CDR2 FYNNEI. V lost 7 bases, J lost 4 bases, and 12 bases stayed unmatched. DNA for the CDR3: TGTGCCAGCATCCCTTACCGGGACAGCGGCTATGGCTACACCTTC. Translated: CASIPYRDSGYGYTF.

This clone was seen a single time. The chain couples TRBV10-3 to TRBJ1-5; 7 bases are a match to TRBD1. From germline, CDR1 is ENHRY and CDR2 SYGVKD. CDR3 length equals 15 residues. With V trimmed by 6 bases and J by 5 bases, 10 bases remained unmatched. The CDR3 is CAIREGQRWDQPQHF. DNA of the CDR3: TGTGCCATCAGGGAGGGACAGCGATGGGATCAGCCCCAGCATTTT.

The rearrangement links TRBV12-5 to TRBJ2-3, with 10 nucleotides matching TRBD1. The CDR3 is 17 residues long. CDR1 and CDR2 from the germline V gene are LGHNT and FRNRAP. V trimming: 0 bases; J trimming: 4 bases; junction bases outside the gene matches: 7. The CDR3 nucleotides are TGTGCTAGTGGTTTGGTAGGGGACAGGGGACGGGCAGATACGCAGTATTTT. As protein: CASGLVGDRGRADTQYF.

The count of this clone is one. The rearrangement joins TRBV30 to TRBJ2-7; 13 bases match TRBD2. The V and J ends lost 3 bases and 11 bases, in that order; junction bases with no gene match: 10. This CDR3 is built from 14 residues. Germline CDR1 GTSNPN, CDR2 SVGIG (reference sequence). DNA for the CDR3: TGTGCCTGGAGCCCAAACGGACTAGCGGGAGAGGAGTACTTC. Translated: CAWSPNGLAGEEYF.

The V call is TRBV20-1, the J call TRBJ2-1; D is ambiguous. V was pared by 4 bases and J by 5 bases, with 6 bases between. This CDR3 has 11 residues. Germline assignment: CDR1 DFQATT and CDR2 SNEGSKA (reference sequence). CDR3 residues: CSANRDNEQFF. CDR3 in DNA: TGCAGTGCTAATCGGGACAATGAGCAGTTCTTC.

The V gene is TRBV6-1, the J gene TRBJ2-5, with 10 bases lining up with TRBD2. CDR1 and CDR2 (germline): MNHNS, SASEGT. This CDR3 has 15 amino acids. The trim removed 6 bases at V and 4 bases at J, leaving 8 bases unmatched. The chain's CDR3 is CASRSSSGRRETQYF. The CDR3 DNA is TGTGCCAGCAGATCCAGTAGCGGGAGGCGAGAGACCCAGTACTTC.

The chain employs TRBV5-1 and TRBJ2-5; D not certain. This CDR3 comprises 14 residues. Trimming removed 4 bases at V and 9 bases at J, with 19 bases between. Germline CDR1 and CDR2: SGHRS and YFSETQ. The CDR3 sequence is CASSTGQPVSPQYF. The CDR3 bases are TGCGCCAGCAGCACGGGTCAGCCGGTCTCACCCCAGTACTTC.

V gene TRBV2 combines with J gene TRBJ1-3; D unresolved. The germline V and J ends were trimmed by 5 bases and 2 bases, with 16 bases remaining between them. Per the germline V gene, CDR1 is SNHLY and CDR2 is FYNNEI. CDR3 size: 16 residues. The CDR3: CASSRNQKTTGNTIYF. The CDR3 DNA reads as TGTGCCAGCAGTCGAAACCAGAAAACCACTGGAAACACCATATATTTT.

The CDR3, as DNA: TGTGCCAGCAGCGGCCCCAATTGGGGACAGAACTATGGCTACACCTTC. It is translated as CASSGPNWGQNYGYTF. This chain joins TRBV7-8 and TRBJ1-2, with 7 bases lining up with TRBD1. The CDR3 length is 16 residues. CDR1 and CDR2 (germline): SGHVS, FQNEAQ. With V trimmed by 5 bases and J by 2 bases, 11 bases remained unmatched.

With regard to this clone: A junction end diverges from the germline sequence, so it may reflect a read error. The V and J genes are TRBV7-7 and TRBJ2-2; D is uncertain. Germline V CDR1 and CDR2: SSHAT, FNYEAQ (reference sequence). The CDR3 runs 14 residues. The CDR3 reads CASSSTSFTGELFF. Here the CDR3 DNA reads TGTGCTAGCAGCTCGACATCTTTCACCGGGGAGCTGTTTTTT.

V is TRBV9 and J is TRBJ2-7; the D is unclear. Germline lookup yields CDR1 SGDLS and CDR2 YYNGEE. Trimming stripped 3 bases from V and 3 bases from J, with 10 bases between. The CDR3 sequence is 13 residues long. The CDR3 sequence: CASSADIFYEQYF. The DNA for the CDR3 is TGTGCCAGCAGCGCTGACATCTTCTACGAGCAGTACTTC.

On this clone itself: Because it lacks the conserved phenylalanine or tryptophan at the end, this CDR3 is likely a read error. The chain is built from TRBV10-3 and TRBJ2-7; tentative D call: TRBD1 (6 bases). The CDR3 covers 16 residues. CDR1 and CDR2 (germline): ENHRY, SYGVKD. V dropped 2 bases and J dropped 1 base, with 15 bases sitting between them. CDR3 sequence: CAISEPFRGRSYEQYS. CDR3 DNA sequence: TGTGCCATCAGTGAGCCCTTCAGGGGTCGGTCCTACGAGCAGTACTCC.

The chain joins TRBV18 to TRBJ1-2; 7 bases agree with TRBD1. The germline gives CDR1 KGHSH, CDR2 LQKENI. The CDR3 totals 14 residues. Losses at the gene ends were 6 bases for V and 1 base for J; bases not matched to a gene: 5. CDR3 bases: TGTGCCAGCTCCCCGGGACAGAATAACTATGGCTACACCTTC. Translated, it gives CASSPGQNNYGYTF.

The J gene is TRBJ1-2, the V gene TRBV19; 8 bases agree with TRBD1. CDR3 length: 16 residues. Germline lookup yields CDR1 LNHDA and CDR2 SQIVND (reference sequence). After removal of 4 bases from V and 6 bases from J, the junction contained 13 bases not matched to a gene. Here the CDR3 DNA reads TGTGCCAGTAGTACCTTCGCCAGACAGGGGAGGGATGGCTACACCTTC. Translation gives CASSTFARQGRDGYTF.

This sequence joins TRBV29-1 and TRBJ1-1, with 7 bases matching TRBD1. V lost 4 bases and J lost 4; bases outside the gene matches: 3. CDR1 is SQVTM and CDR2 is ANQGSEA in the germline V gene. This CDR3 is 12 amino acids long. In DNA form, the CDR3 reads TGCAGCGTTGTCAGGGGGACCACTGAAGCTTTCTTT. Translating gives CSVVRGTTEAFF. Full variable domain (rest looked up from reference TRBV29-1 and TRBJ1-1): SAVISQKPSRDICQRGTSLTIQCQVDSQVTMMFWYRQQPGQSLTLIATANQGSEATYESGFVIDKFPISRPNLTFSTLTVSNMSPEDSSIYLCSVVRGTTEAFFGQGTRLTVV.

The J gene is TRBJ2-3, the V gene TRBV30; TRBD2 matches 8 bases. Germline V gene sequence: CDR1 GTSNPN, CDR2 SVGIG (reference sequence). The CDR3 has 15 amino acids. J lost 4 bases, V lost 4 bases, and 10 bases had no gene match. The CDR3 reads CAWTAGGGLSDTQYF. Written as DNA, the CDR3 is TGTGCCTGGACCGCCGGCGGGGGGCTTTCAGATACGCAGTATTTT.

V gene TRBV4-1 combines with J gene TRBJ2-5; D gene ambiguous. This CDR3 has 12 residues. V dropped 4 bases and J dropped 4 bases, with 7 bases sitting between them. Per germline, CDR1 MGHRA and CDR2 YSYEKL. CDR3 DNA sequence: TGCGCCAGCAGCCTAACATTAGAGACCCAGTACTTC. Amino acids: CASSLTLETQYF.

The genes are TRBV2 and TRBJ2-5, with 8 nucleotides matching TRBD1. The ends lost 4 bases at V and 4 bases at J; junction bases unmatched: 5. The germline gives CDR1 SNHLY, CDR2 FYNNEI. The CDR3 is 14 amino acids. The CDR3 sequence is CASSAQGAAETQYF. The DNA of the CDR3 is TGTGCCAGCAGTGCGCAGGGGGCCGCAGAGACCCAGTACTTC.

This chain joins TRBV6-5 and TRBJ1-1; 7 positions match TRBD1. Germline V gives CDR1 MNHEY, CDR2 SVGAGI. Unmatched junction bases numbered 3, after V lost 1 base and J lost 7 bases. This CDR3 region has 13 residues. Here the CDR3 DNA reads TGTGCCAGCAGTTACTATAGGGACAGTGAAGCTTTCTTT. It translates to CASSYYRDSEAFF.